The clone carrying this T cell receptor beta chain was recorded many times. Its target is unknown. It was with unique molecular identifiers that the TCRbeta library was prepared. TCRdb re-derived calls from the PCR reads in MiXCR, one entry per CDR3 protein. The table lists hundreds of thousands of distinct CDR3 sequences, less than 15% of them singletons. This sample is part of a study of T-cell reconstitution after alpha-beta-depleted transplantation in children. General study results and limits: The study reportedly traced alpha-beta T cells about two months after transplant to several hundred expanded graft clones. Hyperexpanded clones declined; after one year, newly produced T cells mostly supplied diversity. Some patients showed high day-60 TCRbeta diversity, which derived from surviving recipient T cells and thymic progenitors.

This specimen consisted of PBMCs, obtained before TCRalphabeta/CD19-depleted stem cell transplant. The source is a girl aged 2-10 years with congenital amegakaryocytic thrombocytopenia, due to receive a stem cell transplant.

The CDR3, as DNA: TGTGCCAGCAGTTTATGGGGTATCGGAGAGACCCAGTACTTC. The encoded protein is CASSLWGIGETQYF. The J gene is TRBJ2-5, the V gene TRBV27; unclear D gene. This CDR3 contains 14 residues. V lost 1 base to trimming and J lost 4 bases, with 10 bases between them. Germline V gene lookup returns CDR1 MNHEY and CDR2 SMNVEV (reference sequence).